This T cell receptor (beta chain) was recorded in a study of cytomegalovirus exposure and HLA in healthy donors. Study results and caveats: TCR beta chains associated with HLA were, in a later analysis, more clonally expanded than equally common others. Reported performance of the classifier showed diagnosis of cytomegalovirus status with high specificity and sensitivity. Later analysis demonstrated an association between a missense DCLRE1C variant and TCR beta V- and J-gene trimming.

On this clone itself: Antigen specificity is unknown.

PCR involved 60 Vbeta and 13 Jbeta primers. Under the authors' procedure: In a later analysis, of about 80 million unique beta chains, approximately 10 million appeared in at least two donors. TCRdb's copy holds only in-frame clones and misses some; the assay was immunoSEQ multiplex PCR. The DNA gave D and trimming, while V, J and clone size come from that table. The repertoire table contains approximately 80,000 clones. V lost 3 bases to trimming and J lost 8 bases; unmatched junction nucleotides: 9. The CDR3 is 14 residues long. CDR1 GTSNPN and CDR2 SVGIG come from the germline V gene (reference sequence).

This clonotype was obtained from a woman in her thirties in good health and CMV-seronegative. The rearrangement joins TRBV30 to TRBJ1-2; 10 bases fit TRBD1. The source material was PBMCs. The CDR3 DNA follows: TGTGCCTGGAGGGGACCTGGGACAGGGGACGGCTACACCTTC. This translates into CAWRGPGTGDGYTF.